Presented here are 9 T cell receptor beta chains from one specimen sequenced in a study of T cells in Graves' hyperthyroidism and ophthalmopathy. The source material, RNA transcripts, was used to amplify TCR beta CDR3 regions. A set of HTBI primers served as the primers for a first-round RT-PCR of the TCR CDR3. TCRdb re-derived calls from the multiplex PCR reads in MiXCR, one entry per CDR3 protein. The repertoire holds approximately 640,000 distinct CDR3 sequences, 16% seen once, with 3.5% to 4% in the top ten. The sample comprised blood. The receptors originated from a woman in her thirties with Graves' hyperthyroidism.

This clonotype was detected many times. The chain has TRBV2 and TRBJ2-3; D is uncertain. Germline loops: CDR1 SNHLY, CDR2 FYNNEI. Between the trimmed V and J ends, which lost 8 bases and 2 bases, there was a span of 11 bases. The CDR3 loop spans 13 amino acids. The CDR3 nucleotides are TGTGCCAGCGGTATCCTTTCCACAGATACGCAGTATTTT. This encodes CASGILSTDTQYF.

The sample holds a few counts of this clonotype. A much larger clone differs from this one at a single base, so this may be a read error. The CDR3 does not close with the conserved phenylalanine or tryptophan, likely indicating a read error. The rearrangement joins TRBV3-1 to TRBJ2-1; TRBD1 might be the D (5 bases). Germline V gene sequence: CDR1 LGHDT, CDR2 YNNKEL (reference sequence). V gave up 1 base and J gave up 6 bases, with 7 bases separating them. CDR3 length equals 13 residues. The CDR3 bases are TGTGCCAGCAGCCAAGGCAGGGCCAATGAGCAGTTCCTC. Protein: CASSQGRANEQFL.

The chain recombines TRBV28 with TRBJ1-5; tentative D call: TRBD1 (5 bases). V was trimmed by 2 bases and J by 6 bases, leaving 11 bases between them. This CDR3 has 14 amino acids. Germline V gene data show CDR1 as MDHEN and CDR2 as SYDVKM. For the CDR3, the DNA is TGTGCCAGCAGTTTACAGGGTTCCCTTCAGCCCCAGCATTTT. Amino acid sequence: CASSLQGSLQPQHF. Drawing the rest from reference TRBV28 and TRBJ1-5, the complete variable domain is DVKVTQSSRYLVKRTGEKVFLECVQDMDHENMFWYRQDPGLGLRLIYFSYDVKMKEKGDIPEGYSVSREKKERFSLILESASTNQTSMYLCASSLQGSLQPQHFGDGTRLSIL.

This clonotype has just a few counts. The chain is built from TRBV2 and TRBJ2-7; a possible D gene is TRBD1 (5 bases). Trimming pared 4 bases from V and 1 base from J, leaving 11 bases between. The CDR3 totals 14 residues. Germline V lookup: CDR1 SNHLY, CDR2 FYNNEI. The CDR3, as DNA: TGTGCCAGCAGTGCCGCAGGGTATTCCTACGAGCAGTACTTC. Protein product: CASSAAGYSYEQYF.

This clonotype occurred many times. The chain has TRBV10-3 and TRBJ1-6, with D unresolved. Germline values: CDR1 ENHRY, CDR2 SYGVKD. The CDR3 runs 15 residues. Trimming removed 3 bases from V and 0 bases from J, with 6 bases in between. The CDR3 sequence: CAISDSSSYNSPLHF. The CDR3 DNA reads TGTGCCATCAGTGACTCCAGCTCCTATAATTCACCCCTCCACTTT.

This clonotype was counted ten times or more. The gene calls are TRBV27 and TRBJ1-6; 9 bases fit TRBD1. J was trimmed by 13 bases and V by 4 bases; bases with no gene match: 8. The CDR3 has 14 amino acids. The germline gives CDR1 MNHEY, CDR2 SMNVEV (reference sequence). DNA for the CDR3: TGTGCCAGCAGTTACACAGGGGGCATCTTTCCCCTCCACTTT. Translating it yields CASSYTGGIFPLHF.

The CDR3 reads CASSLRDRVNEKLFF. In DNA, the CDR3 is TGTGCCAGCAGTCTCCGGGACAGGGTTAATGAAAAACTGTTTTTT. This chain connects TRBV6-1 to TRBJ1-4, with 9 bases aligning to TRBD1. V trimming: 5 bases; J trimming: 4 bases; junction bases outside the gene matches: 5. The CDR3 runs 15 residues. Germline-derived CDR1 and CDR2 are MNHNS and SASEGT.

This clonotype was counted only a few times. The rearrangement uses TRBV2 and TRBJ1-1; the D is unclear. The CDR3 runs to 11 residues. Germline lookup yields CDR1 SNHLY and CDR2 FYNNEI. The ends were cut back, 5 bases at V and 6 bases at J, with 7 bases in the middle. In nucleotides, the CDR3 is TGTGCCAGCAGTATTATACCTGAAGCTTTCTTT. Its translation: CASSIIPEAFF.

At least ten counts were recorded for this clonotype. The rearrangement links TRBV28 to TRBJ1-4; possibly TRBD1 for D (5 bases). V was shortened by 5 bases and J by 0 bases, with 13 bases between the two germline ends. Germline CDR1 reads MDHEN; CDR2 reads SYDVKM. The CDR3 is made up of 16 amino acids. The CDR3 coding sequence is TGTGCCAGCAGTGCCCAGGGACCGGCAACTAATGAAAAACTGTTTTTT. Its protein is CASSAQGPATNEKLFF.